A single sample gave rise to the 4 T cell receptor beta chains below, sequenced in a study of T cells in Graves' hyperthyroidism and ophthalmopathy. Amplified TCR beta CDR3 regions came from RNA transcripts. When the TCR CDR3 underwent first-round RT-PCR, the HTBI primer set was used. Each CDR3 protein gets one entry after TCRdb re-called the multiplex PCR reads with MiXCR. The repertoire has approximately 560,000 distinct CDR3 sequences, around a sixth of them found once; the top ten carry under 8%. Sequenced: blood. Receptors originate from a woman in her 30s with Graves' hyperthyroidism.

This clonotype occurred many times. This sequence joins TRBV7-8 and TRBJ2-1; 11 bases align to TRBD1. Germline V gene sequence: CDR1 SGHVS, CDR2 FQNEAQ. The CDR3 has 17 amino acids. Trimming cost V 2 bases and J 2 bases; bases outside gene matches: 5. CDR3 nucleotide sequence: TGTGCCAGCAGCTTATTCAGGACAGGGGGCCCCTACAATGAGCAGTTCTTC. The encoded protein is CASSLFRTGGPYNEQFF.

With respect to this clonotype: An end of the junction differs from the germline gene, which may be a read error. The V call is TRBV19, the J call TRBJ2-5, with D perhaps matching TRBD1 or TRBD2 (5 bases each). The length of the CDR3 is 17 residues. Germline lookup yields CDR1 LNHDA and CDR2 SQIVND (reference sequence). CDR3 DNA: TGTGCCAGTAGTATAGGAGGCTCAGGGACGTACCAAGAGACCCAGCACTTC. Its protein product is CASSIGGSGTYQETQHF.

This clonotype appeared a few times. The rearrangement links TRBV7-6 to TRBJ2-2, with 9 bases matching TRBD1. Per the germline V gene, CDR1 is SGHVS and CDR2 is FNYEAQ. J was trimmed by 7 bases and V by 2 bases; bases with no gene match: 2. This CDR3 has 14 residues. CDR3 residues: CASSLTGGGGELFF. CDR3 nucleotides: TGTGCCAGCAGCTTAACAGGGGGCGGCGGGGAGCTGTTTTTT. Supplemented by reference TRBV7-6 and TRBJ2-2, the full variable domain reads GAGVSQSPRYKVTKRGQDVALRCDPISGHVSLYWYRQALGQGPEFLTYFNYEAQQDKSGLPNDRFSAERPEGSISTLTIQRTEQRDSAMYRCASSLTGGGGELFFGEGSRLTVL.

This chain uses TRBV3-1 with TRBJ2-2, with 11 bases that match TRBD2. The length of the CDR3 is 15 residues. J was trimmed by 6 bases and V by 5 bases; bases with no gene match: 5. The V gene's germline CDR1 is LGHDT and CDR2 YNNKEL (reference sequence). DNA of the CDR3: TGTGCCAGCAGCTCTAGCGGGAGGTTCGCCGGGGAGCTGTTTTTT. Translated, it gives CASSSSGRFAGELFF.